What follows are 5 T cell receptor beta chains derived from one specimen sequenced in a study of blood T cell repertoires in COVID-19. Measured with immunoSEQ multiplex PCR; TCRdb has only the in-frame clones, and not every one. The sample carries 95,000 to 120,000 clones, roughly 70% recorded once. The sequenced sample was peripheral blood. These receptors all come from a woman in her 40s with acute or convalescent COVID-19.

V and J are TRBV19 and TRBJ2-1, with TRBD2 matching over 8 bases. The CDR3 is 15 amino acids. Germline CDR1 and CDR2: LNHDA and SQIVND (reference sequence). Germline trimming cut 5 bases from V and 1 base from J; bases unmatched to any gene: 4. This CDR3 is CASSEERGSYNEQFF. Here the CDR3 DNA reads TGTGCCAGTAGTGAAGAGCGGGGGTCCTACAATGAGCAGTTCTTC.

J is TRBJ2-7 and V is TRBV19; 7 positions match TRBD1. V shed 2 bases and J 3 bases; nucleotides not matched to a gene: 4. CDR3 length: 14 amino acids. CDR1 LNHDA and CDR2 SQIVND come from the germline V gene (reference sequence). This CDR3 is CASSIRTGGYEQYF. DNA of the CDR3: TGTGCCAGTAGTATACGGACAGGCGGCTACGAGCAGTACTTC.

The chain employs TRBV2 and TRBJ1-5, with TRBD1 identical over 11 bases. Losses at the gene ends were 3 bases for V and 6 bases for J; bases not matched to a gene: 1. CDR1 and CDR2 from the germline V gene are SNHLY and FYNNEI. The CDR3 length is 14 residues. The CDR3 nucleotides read TGTGCCAGCAGTGAGGGACAGGGGGTTCAGCCCCAGCATTTT. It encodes CASSEGQGVQPQHF.

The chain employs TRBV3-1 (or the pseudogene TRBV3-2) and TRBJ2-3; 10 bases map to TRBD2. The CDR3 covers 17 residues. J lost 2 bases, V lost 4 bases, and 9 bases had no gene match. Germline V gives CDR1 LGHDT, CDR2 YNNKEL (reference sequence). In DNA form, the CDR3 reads TGTGCCAGCAGCCGCTTTCGAGCGGGGGGGCCCACAGATACGCAGTATTTT. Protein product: CASSRFRAGGPTDTQYF.

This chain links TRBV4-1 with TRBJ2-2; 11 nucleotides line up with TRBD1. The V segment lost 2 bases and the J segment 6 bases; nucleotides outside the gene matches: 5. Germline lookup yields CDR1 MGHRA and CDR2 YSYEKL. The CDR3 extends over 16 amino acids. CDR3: CASSQSWTGGPGELFF. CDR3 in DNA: TGCGCCAGCAGCCAATCATGGACAGGGGGCCCCGGGGAGCTGTTTTTT.